This T cell receptor (beta chain) is from a study of blood T cells in healthy people across ages. Study-wide results and caveats: Age showed a roughly linear inverse relationship with TCR beta diversity per million T cells. Changes seen in expanded clonotypes were possibly confounded by donor CMV status left unknown.

V shed 2 bases and J shed 3 bases, with 11 bases lying between them. CDR1 and CDR2 (germline): MNHEY, SMNVEV (reference sequence). This CDR3 has 15 amino acids. This clonotype showed up just a few times. Antigen specificity is unknown. A sample-barcoded 5' primer and a J-beta primer mix were used in a second PCR of about 6 to 11 cycles. TCRdb reprocessed the 5' RACE reads with MiXCR, giving one entry per CDR3 protein. Of roughly 700,000 distinct CDR3 sequences listed, around 25% are singletons. In addition, the sample was reused for a study of T cells of mothers and their children. From that study: In the second PCR, M1S primer introduced barcodes and 2-4 random bases.

The sequence was obtained from a boy between 10 and 17 years old in good health. The sequenced material came from blood. This sequence joins TRBV27 and TRBJ2-1, with D perhaps TRBD1 (6 bases). Written as DNA, the CDR3 is TGTGCCAGCAGTTTAAAGAGGGGGATCTACAATGAGCAGTTCTTC. Translated: CASSLKRGIYNEQFF.